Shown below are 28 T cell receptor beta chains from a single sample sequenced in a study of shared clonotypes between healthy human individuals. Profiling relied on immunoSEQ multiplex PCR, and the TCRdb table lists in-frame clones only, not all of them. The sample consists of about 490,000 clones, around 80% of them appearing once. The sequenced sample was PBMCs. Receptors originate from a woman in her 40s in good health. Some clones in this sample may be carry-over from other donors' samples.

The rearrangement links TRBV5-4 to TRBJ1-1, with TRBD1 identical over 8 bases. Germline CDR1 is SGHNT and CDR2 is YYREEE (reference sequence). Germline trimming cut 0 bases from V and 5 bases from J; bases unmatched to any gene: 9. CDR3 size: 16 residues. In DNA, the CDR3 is TGTGCCAGCAGCTTGGAGGGCAGGGGGCGAGGGACTGAAGCTTTCTTT. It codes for CASSLEGRGRGTEAFF.

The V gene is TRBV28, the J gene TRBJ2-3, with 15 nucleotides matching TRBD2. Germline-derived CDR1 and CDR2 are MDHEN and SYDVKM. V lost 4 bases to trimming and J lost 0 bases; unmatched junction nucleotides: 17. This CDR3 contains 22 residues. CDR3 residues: CASSSFPPAGTSGRQSTDTQYF. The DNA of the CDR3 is TGTGCCAGCAGTTCGTTCCCTCCGGCAGGGACTAGCGGGAGGCAAAGCACAGATACGCAGTATTTT. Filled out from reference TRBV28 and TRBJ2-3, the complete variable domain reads DVKVTQSSRYLVKRTGEKVFLECVQDMDHENMFWYRQDPGLGLRLIYFSYDVKMKEKGDIPEGYSVSREKKERFSLILESASTNQTSMYLCASSSFPPAGTSGRQSTDTQYFGPGTRLTVL.

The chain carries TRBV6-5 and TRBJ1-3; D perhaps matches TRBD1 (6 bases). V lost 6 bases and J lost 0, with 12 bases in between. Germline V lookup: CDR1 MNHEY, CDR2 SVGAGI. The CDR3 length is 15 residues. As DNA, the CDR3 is TGTGCCAGCAGCCGAGGACAGCTCTCTGGAAACACCATATATTTT. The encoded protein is CASSRGQLSGNTIYF.

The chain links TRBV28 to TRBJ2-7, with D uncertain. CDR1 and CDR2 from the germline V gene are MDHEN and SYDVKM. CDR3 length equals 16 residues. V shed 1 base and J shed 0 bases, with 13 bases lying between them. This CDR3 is CASSLSSQINSYEQYF. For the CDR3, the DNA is TGTGCCAGCAGTTTATCTTCCCAAATTAACTCCTACGAGCAGTACTTC.

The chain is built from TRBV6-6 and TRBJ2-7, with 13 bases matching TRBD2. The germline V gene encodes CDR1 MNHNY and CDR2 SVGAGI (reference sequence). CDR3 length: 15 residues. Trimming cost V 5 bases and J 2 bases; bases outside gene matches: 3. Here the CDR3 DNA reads TGTGCCAGCAGTCCGGGACTAGCGGGGCCCTACGAGCAGTACTTC. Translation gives CASSPGLAGPYEQYF.

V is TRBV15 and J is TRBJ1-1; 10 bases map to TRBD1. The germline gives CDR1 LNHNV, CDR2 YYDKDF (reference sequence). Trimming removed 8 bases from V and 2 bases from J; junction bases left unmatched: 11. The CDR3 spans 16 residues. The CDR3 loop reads CATSPGQGLQNTEAFF. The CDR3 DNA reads TGTGCCACCTCGCCGGGACAGGGGTTGCAAAACACTGAAGCTTTCTTT.

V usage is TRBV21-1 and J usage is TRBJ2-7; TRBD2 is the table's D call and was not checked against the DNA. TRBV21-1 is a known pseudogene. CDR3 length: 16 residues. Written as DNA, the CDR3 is TGTGCCAGCAGCAAACCCCGGGGAGAGTTTTCCTACGAGCAGTACTTC. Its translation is CASSKPRGEFSYEQYF.

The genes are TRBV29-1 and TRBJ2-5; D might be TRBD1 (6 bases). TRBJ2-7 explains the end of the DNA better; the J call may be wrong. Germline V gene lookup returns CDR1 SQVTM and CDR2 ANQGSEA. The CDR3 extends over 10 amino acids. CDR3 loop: CSPRGDEQYF. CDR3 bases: TGCAGCCCCAGGGGAGACGAGCAGTACTTC.

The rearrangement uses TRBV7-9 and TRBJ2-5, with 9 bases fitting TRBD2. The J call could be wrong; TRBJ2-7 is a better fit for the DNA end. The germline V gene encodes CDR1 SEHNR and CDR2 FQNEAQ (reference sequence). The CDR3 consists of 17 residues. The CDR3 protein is CASSWVSGRVSSYEQYF. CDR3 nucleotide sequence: TGTGCCAGCAGCTGGGTTAGCGGGAGAGTTAGCTCCTACGAGCAGTACTTC.

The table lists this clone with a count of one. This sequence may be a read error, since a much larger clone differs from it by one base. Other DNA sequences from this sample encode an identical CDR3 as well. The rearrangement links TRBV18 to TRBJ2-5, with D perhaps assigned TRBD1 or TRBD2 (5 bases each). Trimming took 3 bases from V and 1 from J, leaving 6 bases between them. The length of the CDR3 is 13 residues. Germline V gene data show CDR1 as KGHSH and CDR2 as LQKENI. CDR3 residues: CASSPGVQETQYF. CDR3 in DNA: TGTGCCAGCTCACCGGGGGTCCAAGAGACCCAGTACTTC.

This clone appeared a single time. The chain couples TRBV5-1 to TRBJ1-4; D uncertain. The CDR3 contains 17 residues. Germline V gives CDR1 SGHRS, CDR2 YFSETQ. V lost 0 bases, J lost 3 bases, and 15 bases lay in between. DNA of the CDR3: TGCGCCAGCAGCTTGGATGGCAGAGTCCCAGCTAATGAAAAACTGTTTTTT. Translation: CASSLDGRVPANEKLFF. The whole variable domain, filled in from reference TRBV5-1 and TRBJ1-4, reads KAGVTQTPRYLIKTRGQQVTLSCSPISGHRSVSWYQQTPGQGLQFLFEYFSETQRNKGNFPGRFSGRQFSNSRSEMNVSTLELGDSALYLCASSLDGRVPANEKLFFGSGTQLSVL.

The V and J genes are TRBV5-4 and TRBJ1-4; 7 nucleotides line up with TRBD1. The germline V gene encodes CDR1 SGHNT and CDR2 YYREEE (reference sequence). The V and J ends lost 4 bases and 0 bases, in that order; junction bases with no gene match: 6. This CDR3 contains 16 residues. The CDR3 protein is CASSRDRQATNEKLFF. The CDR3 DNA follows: TGTGCCAGCAGCCGGGACAGACAAGCAACTAATGAAAAACTGTTTTTT. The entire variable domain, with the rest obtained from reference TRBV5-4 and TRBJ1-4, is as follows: ETGVTQSPTHLIKTRGQQVTLRCSSQSGHNTVSWYQQALGQGPQFIFQYYREEENGRGNFPPRFSGLQFPNYSSELNVNALELDDSALYLCASSRDRQATNEKLFFGSGTQLSVL.

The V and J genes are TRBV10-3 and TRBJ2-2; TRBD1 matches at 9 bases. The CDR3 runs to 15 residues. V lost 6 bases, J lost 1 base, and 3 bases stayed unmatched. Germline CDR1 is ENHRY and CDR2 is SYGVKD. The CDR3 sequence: CAIRMGQGNTGELFF. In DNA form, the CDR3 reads TGTGCCATCAGGATGGGACAGGGGAACACCGGGGAGCTGTTTTTT.

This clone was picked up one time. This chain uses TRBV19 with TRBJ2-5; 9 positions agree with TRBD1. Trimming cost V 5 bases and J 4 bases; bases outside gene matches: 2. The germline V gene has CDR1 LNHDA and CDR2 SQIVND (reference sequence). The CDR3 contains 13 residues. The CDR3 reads CASSSQGAETQYF. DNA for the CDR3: TGTGCCAGTAGTTCACAGGGGGCAGAGACCCAGTACTTC.

The CDR3 protein is CASSPYGAGGPASTDTQYF. DNA for the CDR3: TGTGCCAGCAGCCCCTATGGCGCGGGAGGCCCTGCTAGCACAGATACGCAGTATTTT. This rearrangement joins TRBV7-2 to TRBJ2-3; 8 bases agree with TRBD2. In germline, CDR1 is SGHTA, CDR2 FQGNSA. This CDR3 comprises 19 residues. The trim removed 5 bases at V and 0 bases at J, leaving 16 bases unmatched.

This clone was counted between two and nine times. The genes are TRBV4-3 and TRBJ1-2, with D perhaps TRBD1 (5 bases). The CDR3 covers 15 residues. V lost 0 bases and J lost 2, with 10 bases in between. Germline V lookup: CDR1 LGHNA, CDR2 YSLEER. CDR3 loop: CASSQDMGLNYGYTF. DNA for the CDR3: TGCGCCAGCAGCCAAGATATGGGGCTGAACTATGGCTACACCTTC.

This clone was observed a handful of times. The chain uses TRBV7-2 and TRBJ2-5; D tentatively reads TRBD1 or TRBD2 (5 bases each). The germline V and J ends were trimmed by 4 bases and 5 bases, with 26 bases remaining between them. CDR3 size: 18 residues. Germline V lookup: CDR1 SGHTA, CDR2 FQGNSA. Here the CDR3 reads CASSSSGTSILRVETQYF. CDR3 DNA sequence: TGTGCCAGCAGCTCGTCCGGGACCAGCATACTCCGAGTGGAGACCCAGTACTTC.

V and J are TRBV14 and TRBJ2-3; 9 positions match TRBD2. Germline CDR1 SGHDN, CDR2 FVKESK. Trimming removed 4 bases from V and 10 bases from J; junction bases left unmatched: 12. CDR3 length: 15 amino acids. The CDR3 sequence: CASSPGTSTYPAQYF. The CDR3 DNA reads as TGTGCCAGCAGCCCGGGGACTAGCACCTATCCTGCGCAGTATTTT.

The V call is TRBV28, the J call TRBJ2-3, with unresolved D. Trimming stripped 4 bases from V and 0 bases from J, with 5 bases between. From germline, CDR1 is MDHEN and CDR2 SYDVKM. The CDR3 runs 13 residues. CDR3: CASSSVSTDTQYF. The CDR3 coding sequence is TGTGCCAGCAGTTCCGTGAGCACAGATACGCAGTATTTT.

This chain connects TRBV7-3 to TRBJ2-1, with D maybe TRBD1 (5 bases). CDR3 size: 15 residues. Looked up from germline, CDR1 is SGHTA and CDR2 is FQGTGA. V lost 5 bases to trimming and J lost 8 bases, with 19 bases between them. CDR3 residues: CASSPLGGQGDEQFF. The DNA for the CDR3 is TGTGCCAGCAGCCCCCTCGGCGGCCAGGGCGATGAGCAGTTCTTC.

The CDR3 DNA reads as TGTGCCAGCAGCGCAGGACCGGGGACGGAATACGAGCAGTACTTC. It codes for CASSAGPGTEYEQYF. The rearrangement links TRBV5-5 to TRBJ2-7, with D perhaps TRBD1 or TRBD2 (5 bases each). Germline V gene lookup returns CDR1 SGHKS and CDR2 YYEKEE (reference sequence). This CDR3 has 15 amino acids. The V and J ends lost 4 bases and 4 bases respectively, with 18 bases between them.

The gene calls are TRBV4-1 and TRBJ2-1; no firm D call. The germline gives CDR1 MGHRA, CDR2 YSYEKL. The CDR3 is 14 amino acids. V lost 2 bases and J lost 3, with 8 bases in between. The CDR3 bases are TGCGCCAGCAGCCAACTACAACACTACAATGAGCAGTTCTTC. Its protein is CASSQLQHYNEQFF.

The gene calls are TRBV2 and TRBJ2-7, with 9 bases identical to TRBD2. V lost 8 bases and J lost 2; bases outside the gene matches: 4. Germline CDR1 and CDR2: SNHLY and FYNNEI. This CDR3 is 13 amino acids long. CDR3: CASRASGTYEQYF. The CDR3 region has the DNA TGTGCCAGCCGGGCTAGCGGGACCTACGAGCAGTACTTC.

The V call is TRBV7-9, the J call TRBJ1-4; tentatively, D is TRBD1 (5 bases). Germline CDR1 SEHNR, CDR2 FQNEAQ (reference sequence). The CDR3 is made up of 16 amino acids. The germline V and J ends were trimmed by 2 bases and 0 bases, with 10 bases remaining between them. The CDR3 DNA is TGTGCCAGCAGCTTATGGGGCAGGTCAACTAATGAAAAACTGTTTTTT. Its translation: CASSLWGRSTNEKLFF.

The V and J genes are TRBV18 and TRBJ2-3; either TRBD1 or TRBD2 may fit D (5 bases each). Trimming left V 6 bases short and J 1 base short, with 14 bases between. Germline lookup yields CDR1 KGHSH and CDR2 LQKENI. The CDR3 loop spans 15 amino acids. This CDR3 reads CASSPDFRGTDTQYF. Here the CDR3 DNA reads TGTGCCAGCTCGCCGGACTTCAGGGGCACAGATACGCAGTATTTT. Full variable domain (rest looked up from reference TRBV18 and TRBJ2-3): NAGVMQNPRHLVRRRGQEARLRCSPMKGHSHVYWYRQLPEEGLKFMVYLQKENIIDESGMPKERFSAEFPKEGPSILRIQQVVRGDSAAYFCASSPDFRGTDTQYFGPGTRLTVL.

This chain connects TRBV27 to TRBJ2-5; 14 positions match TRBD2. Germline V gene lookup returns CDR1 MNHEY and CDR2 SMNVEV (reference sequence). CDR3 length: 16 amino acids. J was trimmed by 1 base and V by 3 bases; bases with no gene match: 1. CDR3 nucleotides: TGTGCCAGCAGTTTCGGACTAGCGGGAGGCCAAGAGACCCAGTACTTC. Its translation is CASSFGLAGGQETQYF.

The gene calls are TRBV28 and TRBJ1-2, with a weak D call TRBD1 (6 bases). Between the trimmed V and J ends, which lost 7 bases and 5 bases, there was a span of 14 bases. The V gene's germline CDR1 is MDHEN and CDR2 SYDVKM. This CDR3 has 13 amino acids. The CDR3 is CASNSAGEYGYTF. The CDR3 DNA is TGTGCCAGCAATTCGGCAGGGGAATATGGCTACACCTTC.

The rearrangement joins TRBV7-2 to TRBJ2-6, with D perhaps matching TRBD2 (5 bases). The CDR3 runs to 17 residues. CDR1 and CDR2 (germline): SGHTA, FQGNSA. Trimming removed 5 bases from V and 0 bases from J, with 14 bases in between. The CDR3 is CASSPSGSSSGANVLTF. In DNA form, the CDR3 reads TGTGCCAGCAGCCCTTCGGGGTCGTCCTCTGGGGCCAACGTCCTGACTTTC.